The 21 T cell receptor beta chains listed next were all sequenced from one sample in a study of CD8+CD57+ T cells in acquired aplastic anemia. According to the study, genomic DNA was the template for TCR beta VDJ and CDR3 profiling. TCRdb ran MiXCR on the reads and lists one entry per CDR3 protein. The sample lists more than 250,000 distinct CDR3 sequences; 70% to 85% were seen once. Sequenced patients had shown CD8+CD57+ cell expansion by flow cytometry. The sample comprised sorted CD4+, CD8+, or CD8+CD57+ T cells (not recorded which) from PBMCs. Receptor source: a human donor with aplastic anemia.

Turning to this clonotype: In this CDR3 the conserved last residue, phenylalanine or tryptophan, is missing, so a read error is likely. The chain uses TRBV7-9 and TRBJ2-3; a weak D match, TRBD1 (6 bases). This CDR3 has 13 residues. Trimming left V 8 bases short and J 6 bases short, with 15 bases between. Germline lookup yields CDR1 SEHNR and CDR2 FQNEAQ (reference sequence). The CDR3 region is CASGVGGSDTQYS. The CDR3 DNA follows: TGTGCCAGCGGGGTAGGGGGTAGCGATACGCAGTATTCT.

Worth noting for this clonotype: Given the absence of the conserved phenylalanine or tryptophan at the CDR3 end, a read error is likely. The limits of the CDR3 on the DNA are not certain, so only TCRdb's listed CDR3 is given. This chain links TRBV15 with TRBJ2-5; the table's D call TRBD2 went unverified against the DNA. CDR1 LNHNV and CDR2 YYDKDF come from the germline V gene (reference sequence). Both ends counted, the CDR3 spans 14 residues. CDR3 in amino acids: CATSKGSGQRSHNL.

The count of this clonotype is one. This is likely a read error, given that the CDR3 carries no conserved phenylalanine or tryptophan at its end. It is unclear where the CDR3 begins or ends on the DNA, so no DNA is shown, and the CDR3 is as TCRdb lists it. The rearrangement joins TRBV7-8 to TRBJ2-3; the D call of TRBD1 is as the table states it, not checked on the DNA. The CDR3 is 13 amino acids long, termini counted. Per the germline V gene, CDR1 is SGHVS and CDR2 is FQNEAQ. CDR3 sequence reads: CASRFGPADTAHS.

In regard to this clonotype: The CDR3 does not close with the conserved phenylalanine or tryptophan, likely indicating a read error. Because the CDR3's place on the DNA is in doubt, the DNA is left out and the CDR3 is given as listed by TCRdb. This chain links TRBV19 with TRBJ2-2; the table calls TRBD1, which could not be checked here. The CDR3 totals 15 residues, both ends included. Germline V gene data show CDR1 as LNHDA and CDR2 as SQIVND (reference sequence). The CDR3 sequence: CASSFGRMDTGAFFL.

Turning to this clonotype: Here the CDR3 omits its conserved ending phenylalanine or tryptophan, so a read error is the likely source. The J gene is TRBJ2-6, the V gene TRBV7-9; possibly TRBD1 or TRBD2 for D (5 bases each). CDR3 length equals 12 residues. Germline V gene data show CDR1 as SEHNR and CDR2 as FQNEAQ (reference sequence). The CDR3 spells CASRRGANDLTD. CDR3 coding DNA: TGTGCCAGCAGAAGAGGGGCCAACGACCTGACTGAC.

CDR3 residues: CASSVADGHDTQHF. The CDR3 DNA reads as TGTGCCAGCAGCGTAGCGGATGGTCATGATACCCAGCATTTT. The chain has TRBV2 and TRBJ2-3; D remains ambiguous. The end of the DNA fits TRBJ1-5 better, so the J call may be wrong. The CDR3 sequence is 14 residues long. CDR1 is SNHLY, CDR2 FYNNEI, per germline.

Notes on this clonotype: Compared with germline, one end of the junction differs, possibly owing to a read error. This rearrangement joins TRBV7-2 to TRBJ2-3; TRBD2 is a possible D gene (5 bases). The length of the CDR3 is 14 residues. In germline, CDR1 is SGHTA, CDR2 FQGNSA. The CDR3 here is CASSLVVTSGETQF. DNA for the CDR3: TGTGCCAGCAGCTTAGTAGTGACCAGCGGAGAGACGCAGTTT.

Here the CDR3 DNA reads TGTGCCAGCAGCTTAGGGGGCGGAACCGATCAGGAGGAGCAGTTCTTC. The encoded protein is CASSLGGGTDQEEQFF. The genes are TRBV7-8 and TRBJ2-1; TRBD1 is a possible D gene (5 bases). V lost 1 base to trimming and J lost 10 bases, with 20 bases between them. Germline V gene data show CDR1 as SGHVS and CDR2 as FQNEAQ. CDR3 size: 16 residues.

This clonotype was observed a handful of times. The chain is built from TRBV25-1 and TRBJ1-1; no definite D call. Germline CDR1 MGHDK, CDR2 SYGVNS. This CDR3 region has 12 residues. V lost 2 bases and J 12 bases, leaving 13 bases between the germline ends. The CDR3 sequence: CASSEGDFVTFF. CDR3 nucleotide sequence: TGTGCCAGCAGTGAAGGGGATTTTGTGACTTTCTTT.

The chain employs TRBV7-8 and TRBJ2-7; weak D call: TRBD2 (5 bases). The V gene lost 0 bases and the J gene lost 10 bases, with 22 bases spanning the gap. CDR1 and CDR2 from the germline V gene are SGHVS and FQNEAQ. The CDR3 loop spans 16 amino acids. CDR3: CASSLAGAHDTQDQYF. DNA of the CDR3: TGTGCCAGCAGCTTAGCGGGAGCGCACGATACGCAGGATCAGTACTTC.

The chain combines TRBV10-3 with TRBJ1-2; D is undetermined. CDR1 and CDR2 (germline): ENHRY, SYGVKD. Trimming removed 10 bases at V and 4 bases at J, with 10 bases between. This CDR3 has 11 residues. The DNA of the CDR3 is TGTGCCACCGCGGAAAGCTATGGCTACACCTTC. This encodes CATAESYGYTF.

The chain is built from TRBV19 and TRBJ1-1; tentative D call: TRBD1 (5 bases). Germline-derived CDR1 and CDR2 are LNHDA and SQIVND (reference sequence). This CDR3 contains 13 residues. V dropped 6 bases and J dropped 5 bases, with 13 bases sitting between them. CDR3 DNA sequence: TGTGCCAGTAGGATGGTGGAGGGGACTGAAGCTTTCTTT. It specifies CASRMVEGTEAFF.

With regard to this clonotype: In this CDR3 the conserved last residue, phenylalanine or tryptophan, is missing, so a read error is likely. It is unclear where the CDR3 begins or ends on the DNA, so no DNA is shown, and the CDR3 is as TCRdb lists it. The V call is TRBV7-6, the J call TRBJ2-3. Counting both end residues, the CDR3 totals 13 amino acids. CDR1 is SGHVS, CDR2 FNYEAQ, per germline. The CDR3 region is CASSHDSGDTYGY.

V gene TRBV7-8 combines with J gene TRBJ1-2, with D unclear. Germline V CDR1 and CDR2: SGHVS, FQNEAQ. V was shortened by 3 bases and J by 10 bases, with 15 bases between the two germline ends. This CDR3 has 13 amino acids. The CDR3 loop reads CASSFALRRAYTF. Written as DNA, the CDR3 is TGTGCCAGCAGCTTCGCCCTACGACGTGCCTACACCTTC.

J is TRBJ2-7 and V is TRBV7-7; possibly TRBD2 for D (7 bases). Germline CDR1 and CDR2: SSHAT and FNYEAQ (reference sequence). V lost 3 bases and J lost 3, with 24 bases in between. CDR3 length: 18 amino acids. The CDR3 nucleotides are TGTGCCAGCAGCTTTCACTACGGGGGGCACGAGCTTTACTACGAGCAGTACGTC. The encoded protein is CASSFHYGGHELYYEQYV.

This clonotype turned up a few times. The chain combines TRBV7-8 with TRBJ1-5; no definite D call. Trimming left V 0 bases short and J 10 bases short, with 22 bases between. This CDR3 spans 17 amino acids. Germline lookup yields CDR1 SGHVS and CDR2 FQNEAQ. The CDR3 sequence is CASSLAGGPDTHYPQHF. The CDR3 DNA reads TGTGCCAGCAGCTTAGCGGGAGGTCCCGATACGCATTATCCCCAGCATTTT.

The chain uses TRBV7-2 and TRBJ2-1; D unresolved. V lost 0 bases and J 13 bases, leaving 22 bases between the germline ends. This CDR3 spans 16 amino acids. The germline V gene encodes CDR1 SGHTA and CDR2 FQGNSA. The CDR3 spells CASSLARSPDTEYQFF. The CDR3 DNA reads as TGTGCCAGCAGCTTAGCGAGAAGTCCCGATACGGAGTATCAGTTCTTC.

In its sample, this clonotype was seen a few times. The chain employs TRBV2 and TRBJ2-7, with a possible D match to TRBD1 (6 bases). The CDR3 consists of 13 residues. CDR1 and CDR2 from the germline V gene are SNHLY and FYNNEI. V was pared by 8 bases and J by 7 bases, with 18 bases between. The CDR3 DNA follows: TGTGCCAGCTGTACAGGGCCTCCAGGGGAGCAGTACTTC. As protein: CASCTGPPGEQYF.

This clonotype was seen a few times. Lacking the conserved final phenylalanine or tryptophan, this CDR3 likely reflects a read error. Because the CDR3's place on the DNA is in doubt, the DNA is left out and the CDR3 is given as listed by TCRdb. V gene TRBV7-9 combines with J gene TRBJ2-6. The CDR3 adds up to 8 amino acids, both ends counted. CDR1 and CDR2 (germline): SEHNR, FQNEAQ (reference sequence). CDR3 loop: CASSPRTS.

To note about this clonotype: The conserved phenylalanine or tryptophan is not found at the CDR3 terminus, so this likely reflects a read error. The DNA is omitted, as the CDR3 cannot be located on it reliably, and the CDR3 follows TCRdb's listing. The chain links TRBV7-9 to TRBJ1-2. The CDR3 is 13 residues long, counting both termini. CDR1 is SEHNR and CDR2 is FQNEAQ in the germline V gene (reference sequence). CDR3 amino acids: CASSPRGGSTDTY.

This chain links TRBV19 with TRBJ1-4; 9 bases agree with TRBD1. The CDR3 runs to 15 residues. Germline CDR1 LNHDA, CDR2 SQIVND (reference sequence). The J segment lost 8 bases and the V segment lost 0 bases, leaving 4 bases of the junction unmatched. The CDR3 loop reads CASSIESTGGEKLFF. The CDR3 DNA reads TGTGCCAGTAGTATAGAGTCGACAGGGGGGGAAAAACTGTTTTTT.